This T cell receptor beta chain was found in a study of T cells in Graves' hyperthyroidism and ophthalmopathy (dated by TCRdb to the late 2010s). Context from the whole study: Peripheral blood was sampled at the time of initial diagnosis, prior to any treatment. TCR V-J signatures able to tell the groups apart were searched for in a discovery cohort of 100 patients, of whom approximately 40 had Graves' ophthalmopathy and roughly 58 had stable Graves' hyperthyroidism. Prospective prediction of ophthalmopathy was tested in an independent validation cohort of approximately 19 hyperthyroidism patients and approximately 17 patients who later progressed to ophthalmopathy. The paper reports TCR Vbeta CDR3 sequencing of over 130 peripheral blood samples: approximately 41 ophthalmopathy, some 80 hyperthyroidism and around 17 progressor patients. After sampling, hyperthyroidism patients received methimazole starting at 30 mg daily, and ophthalmopathy patients received high-dose intravenous methylprednisolone. The 75 to 100 discovery patients were randomly divided into training and test sets at a 7:3 ratio. Thyroid tissue and blood T-cell repertoires from about 6 Graves' hyperthyroidism patients were also compared in the study.

The TCR beta CDR3 regions were amplified from the RNA transcripts. The TCR CDR3 was subjected to a first round of RT-PCR using the HTBI primer set and the Qiagen OneStep RT-PCR kit. The libraries were constructed in a second round of multiplex PCR and then size-selected and purified. The libraries were sequenced on an Illumina HiSeq2000 using paired-end 100 bp reads. Processing in the source paper ran as follows. SOAPnuke was used to process the raw data, with reads discarded if the reads contained adapters or uncalled bases, had a mean Phred below 15, or lacked an exact constant-primer or identifier match. High-quality paired reads were merged with COPE v1.2.5, and unique nucleotide sequences were defined as clonotypes. Clonotypes were aligned to IMGT TRBV, TRBD and TRBJ reference segments using MiTCR v1.1. Only V-J combinations with frequency above 0.0001, covering approximately 99% of repertoires, were analysed. A TCS score was defined as the ratio between F50 (clonal expansion) and ExV (chaos), using BLOSUM62-based TCRdist between CDR3 peptides within each V-J. Welch's t-statistics and random forest reduced 514 V-J features to roughly 13, which were used in a naive Bayes classifier (R e1071). The public reads were quality trimmed at Q25 with fastp and then assembled into clones with MiXCR by TCRdb, keeping productive beta chains. A single entry per CDR3 protein holds the most common genes and DNA from its merged rows. In this record, the V and J calls reflect TCRdb's handling and not the investigators' own analysis. A total of 650,000 to 750,000 distinct CDR3 sequences appear in this sample, 13% to 15% of them only once. More than 8.5% of the sample is taken by the ten largest.

The sample holds many counts of this clonotype. This clone's antigen is unknown. It has no much larger one-base neighbor in the sample; base qualities were not kept. Graves' hyperthyroidism was defined as stable when no progression to ophthalmopathy occurred over 18 months of follow-up. Hyperthyroidism patients were newly diagnosed, with disease duration under 2 months, and aged 18 to 65 years. Exclusion was applied to patients with uncontrolled infections, other autoimmune diseases, pregnancy or lactation. Diagnoses were established on the basis of clinical symptoms, serum thyroxine and TRAb, thyroid ultrasound, and orbital computed tomography. PBMCs were separated from roughly 9.6 ml of fresh peripheral blood using Ficoll-Paque density gradient centrifugation. Total RNA was extracted using Trizol reagent, and RNA quality was assessed on an Agilent 2100 Bioanalyzer. The CDR3 spans 14 residues, from the cysteine through the phenylalanine. The DNA shown is the 42-base CDR3, in frame from base 1. The germline V gene provides CDR1 MNHNS and CDR2 SASEGT. Trimming takes 6 bases from V and 0 bases from J, and the germline ends sit 12 bases apart.

On the study overall, not on this receptor specifically: A model built on a 13 V-J signature distinguished ophthalmopathy from stable hyperthyroidism, reaching roughly 88% sensitivity and under 84% specificity in cross-validation and 80%/75% in testing. No statistical method was used to set the sample size in advance, and investigators knew the group allocation. In validation, the model predicted progression to ophthalmopathy a median of roughly 6.1 months before onset, with 65% to 71% sensitivity and almost 75% specificity. Most expanded thyroid clonotypes (frequency above 0.001) were also detected in blood, a finding suggesting that blood repertoires may reflect thyroid immune responses.

This clonotype was obtained from a woman under 30 with Graves' hyperthyroidism. The chain employs TRBV6-1 and TRBJ2-7; D gene: possibly TRBD2, on 5 matching bases. The material sequenced was blood. The sequence in DNA is TGTGCCAGCAGATCTTTTGGGAGCTCCTACGAGCAGTACTTC. Translation gives CASRSFGSSYEQYF.